These T cell receptor beta chains were read from a single sample in a study of cytotoxic CD8 clonotypes in ibrutinib-treated CLL. Only in-frame clones appear in the TCRdb table, and some are missing; sequencing was by immunoSEQ multiplex PCR. Of around 310,000 clones listed, roughly 85% are singletons. The sample here was PBMCs, taken before ibrutinib treatment. Receptors originate from a human donor with chronic lymphocytic leukemia. The CDR3 runs from the conserved cysteine through the conserved F or W. The order of the fields is V gene, clone size, J gene, D gene, CDR3 protein, CDR3 DNA. The D gene is left open where the match is weak. Rows give clone size only sometimes, using once, few, many, or a class for an expanded clone.

TRBV7-2,NA,TRBJ2-1,TRBD2,CASSFDSGSGYNEQFF,TGTGCCAGCAGCTTTGATAGCGGGAGCGGCTACAATGAGCAGTTCTTC
TRBV29-1,NA,TRBJ1-2,NA,CSVPWGERGYTF,TGCAGCGTCCCATGGGGGGAGCGGGGCTACACCTTC
TRBV19,NA,TRBJ2-5,NA,CASSRMGEGETQYF,TGTGCCAGTAGTAGGATGGGGGAAGGGGAGACCCAGTACTTC
TRBV9,NA,TRBJ1-2,NA,CASSAVVPGTGNYGYTF,TGTGCCAGCAGCGCCGTAGTACCGGGGACGGGGAACTATGGCTACACCTTC
TRBV4-1,NA,TRBJ2-1,NA,CASSQYGFPEQFF,TGCGCCAGCAGCCAATACGGGTTTCCCGAGCAGTTCTTC
TRBV28,NA,TRBJ2-7,TRBD2,CASSLWSSGGYEQYF,TGTGCCAGCAGTTTATGGTCTAGCGGGGGCTACGAGCAGTACTTC
TRBV7-7,NA,TRBJ2-5,NA,CASSLGSGVQETQYF,TGTGCCAGCAGCTTAGGTAGCGGTGTCCAAGAGACCCAGTACTTC
TRBV19,NA,TRBJ2-1,NA,CASSILRGGSYNEQFF,TGTGCCAGTAGTATACTTAGGGGGGGCTCCTACAATGAGCAGTTCTTC
TRBV18,NA,TRBJ1-2,TRBD1,CASSRSGGAYGYTF,TGTGCCAGCTCGCGTTCAGGGGGCGCCTATGGCTACACCTTC
TRBV21-1,NA,TRBJ2-7,NA,CASSKTSGSVYEQYF,TGTGCCAGCAGCAAAACTAGCGGGAGTGTATACGAGCAGTACTTC
TRBV7-2,NA,TRBJ2-5,NA,CASSMRGADQETQYF,TGTGCCAGCAGCATGCGTGGAGCGGACCAAGAGACCCAGTACTTC
TRBV2,NA,TRBJ2-5,TRBD1,CASSGDGTGSTQYF,TGTGCCAGCAGTGGAGACGGGACAGGGTCCACCCAGTACTTC
TRBV30,NA,TRBJ2-7,NA,CAWSVGTIYEQYF,TGTGCCTGGAGTGTAGGGACCATCTACGAGCAGTACTTC
TRBV4-1,NA,TRBJ2-1,NA,CASSQIPRDEQFF,TGCGCCAGCAGCCAAATCCCGCGGGATGAGCAGTTCTTC
TRBV7-9,NA,TRBJ2-7,NA,CASRANGGAYEQYF,TGTGCCAGCAGAGCCAATGGAGGGGCCTACGAGCAGTACTTC
TRBV4-2,NA,TRBJ1-3,NA,CASSQVGSGNTIYF,TGTGCCAGCAGCCAAGTGGGCTCTGGAAACACCATATATTTT
TRBV28,NA,TRBJ2-6,TRBD1,CASSSGTGRSGANVLTF,TGTGCCAGCAGTTCCGGGACAGGGAGGTCTGGGGCCAACGTCCTGACTTTC
TRBV14,NA,TRBJ2-3,TRBD1,CASSQSGGPSTDTQYF,TGTGCCAGCAGCCAATCAGGGGGTCCCAGCACAGATACGCAGTATTTT
TRBV9,NA,TRBJ2-3,TRBD2,CASSVEVAGADTQYF,TGTGCCAGCAGCGTAGAAGTAGCGGGGGCAGATACGCAGTATTTT
TRBV7-2,NA,TRBJ2-1,NA,CASSLAWGRNDNEQFF,TGTGCCAGCAGCTTAGCGTGGGGGAGGAACGACAATGAGCAGTTCTTC
TRBV7-9,NA,TRBJ2-1,NA,CASSRWDLLDEQFF,TGTGCCAGCAGCAGATGGGACCTGCTCGATGAGCAGTTCTTC
TRBV7-3,NA,TRBJ2-3,NA,CASSNSKGTDTQYF,TGTGCCAGCAGTAATTCTAAGGGAACAGATACGCAGTATTTT
TRBV28,NA,TRBJ2-1,NA,CASRPGRRSYNEQFF,TGTGCCAGCAGACCCGGACGTCGCTCCTACAATGAGCAGTTCTTC
TRBV14,once,TRBJ2-3,NA,CASNSRGLGTDTQYF,TGTGCCAGCAACTCACGCGGACTGGGCACAGATACGCAGTATTTT
TRBV11-2,NA,TRBJ2-7,NA,CASSLEFSGVGYEQYF,TGTGCCAGCAGCTTAGAGTTCTCGGGGGTTGGGTACGAGCAGTACTTC
TRBV7-8,NA,TRBJ2-3,NA,CASSLADASTDTQYF,TGTGCCAGCAGCTTAGCTGATGCTAGCACAGATACGCAGTATTTT
TRBV7-6,NA,TRBJ2-3,TRBD2,CASSFSTSGRRVTQYF,TGTGCCAGCAGCTTCTCGACTAGCGGGAGGCGTGTTACGCAGTATTTT
TRBV29-1,NA,TRBJ2-3,NA,CSVEGPYTDTQYF,TGCAGCGTTGAAGGTCCGTACACAGATACGCAGTATTTT
TRBV4-2,few,TRBJ2-7,TRBD2,CASSPTSGTYEQYF,TGTGCCAGCAGCCCGACTAGCGGAACCTACGAGCAGTACTTC
TRBV5-1,NA,TRBJ2-7,TRBD2,CASSPTLGLAGGKHLSYEQYF,TGCGCCAGCAGTCCTACCTTGGGGCTAGCGGGAGGGAAACACCTCTCCTACGAGCAGTACTTC
TRBV7-2,NA,TRBJ2-4,TRBD2,CASRLAGGFDIQYF,TGTGCCAGCAGGCTAGCGGGCGGGTTTGACATTCAGTACTTC
TRBV7-2,NA,TRBJ2-3,TRBD1,CASSLDRSADTQYF,TGTGCCAGCAGCTTGGACAGGTCAGCAGATACGCAGTATTTT
TRBV30,NA,TRBJ2-3,TRBD1,CAWRAGTGANTDTQYF,TGTGCCTGGAGAGCCGGGACAGGGGCCAACACAGATACGCAGTATTTT
TRBV4-1,NA,TRBJ2-1,NA,CASSQDAAYSYNEQFF,TGCGCCAGCAGCCAAGATGCGGCTTACTCCTACAATGAGCAGTTCTTC
TRBV4-1,once,TRBJ1-1,NA,CASSQATTVRNTEAFF,TGCGCCAGCAGCCAAGCTACGACAGTAAGGAACACTGAAGCTTTCTTT
TRBV27,NA,TRBJ2-1,NA,CASSARRSEQFF,TGTGCCAGCAGTGCGAGGCGGAGTGAGCAGTTCTTC
TRBV15,NA,TRBJ1-2,TRBD1,CATSRGQGLRLGYTF,TGTGCCACCAGCAGGGGACAGGGTCTCCGCCTAGGCTACACCTTC
TRBV27,NA,TRBJ1-2,NA,CASREGFYGYTF,TGTGCCAGCAGGGAGGGGTTTTATGGCTACACCTTC
TRBV6-4,few,TRBJ2-1,NA,CASSRDGYNEQFF,TGTGCCAGCAGTAGGGACGGTTACAATGAGCAGTTCTTC